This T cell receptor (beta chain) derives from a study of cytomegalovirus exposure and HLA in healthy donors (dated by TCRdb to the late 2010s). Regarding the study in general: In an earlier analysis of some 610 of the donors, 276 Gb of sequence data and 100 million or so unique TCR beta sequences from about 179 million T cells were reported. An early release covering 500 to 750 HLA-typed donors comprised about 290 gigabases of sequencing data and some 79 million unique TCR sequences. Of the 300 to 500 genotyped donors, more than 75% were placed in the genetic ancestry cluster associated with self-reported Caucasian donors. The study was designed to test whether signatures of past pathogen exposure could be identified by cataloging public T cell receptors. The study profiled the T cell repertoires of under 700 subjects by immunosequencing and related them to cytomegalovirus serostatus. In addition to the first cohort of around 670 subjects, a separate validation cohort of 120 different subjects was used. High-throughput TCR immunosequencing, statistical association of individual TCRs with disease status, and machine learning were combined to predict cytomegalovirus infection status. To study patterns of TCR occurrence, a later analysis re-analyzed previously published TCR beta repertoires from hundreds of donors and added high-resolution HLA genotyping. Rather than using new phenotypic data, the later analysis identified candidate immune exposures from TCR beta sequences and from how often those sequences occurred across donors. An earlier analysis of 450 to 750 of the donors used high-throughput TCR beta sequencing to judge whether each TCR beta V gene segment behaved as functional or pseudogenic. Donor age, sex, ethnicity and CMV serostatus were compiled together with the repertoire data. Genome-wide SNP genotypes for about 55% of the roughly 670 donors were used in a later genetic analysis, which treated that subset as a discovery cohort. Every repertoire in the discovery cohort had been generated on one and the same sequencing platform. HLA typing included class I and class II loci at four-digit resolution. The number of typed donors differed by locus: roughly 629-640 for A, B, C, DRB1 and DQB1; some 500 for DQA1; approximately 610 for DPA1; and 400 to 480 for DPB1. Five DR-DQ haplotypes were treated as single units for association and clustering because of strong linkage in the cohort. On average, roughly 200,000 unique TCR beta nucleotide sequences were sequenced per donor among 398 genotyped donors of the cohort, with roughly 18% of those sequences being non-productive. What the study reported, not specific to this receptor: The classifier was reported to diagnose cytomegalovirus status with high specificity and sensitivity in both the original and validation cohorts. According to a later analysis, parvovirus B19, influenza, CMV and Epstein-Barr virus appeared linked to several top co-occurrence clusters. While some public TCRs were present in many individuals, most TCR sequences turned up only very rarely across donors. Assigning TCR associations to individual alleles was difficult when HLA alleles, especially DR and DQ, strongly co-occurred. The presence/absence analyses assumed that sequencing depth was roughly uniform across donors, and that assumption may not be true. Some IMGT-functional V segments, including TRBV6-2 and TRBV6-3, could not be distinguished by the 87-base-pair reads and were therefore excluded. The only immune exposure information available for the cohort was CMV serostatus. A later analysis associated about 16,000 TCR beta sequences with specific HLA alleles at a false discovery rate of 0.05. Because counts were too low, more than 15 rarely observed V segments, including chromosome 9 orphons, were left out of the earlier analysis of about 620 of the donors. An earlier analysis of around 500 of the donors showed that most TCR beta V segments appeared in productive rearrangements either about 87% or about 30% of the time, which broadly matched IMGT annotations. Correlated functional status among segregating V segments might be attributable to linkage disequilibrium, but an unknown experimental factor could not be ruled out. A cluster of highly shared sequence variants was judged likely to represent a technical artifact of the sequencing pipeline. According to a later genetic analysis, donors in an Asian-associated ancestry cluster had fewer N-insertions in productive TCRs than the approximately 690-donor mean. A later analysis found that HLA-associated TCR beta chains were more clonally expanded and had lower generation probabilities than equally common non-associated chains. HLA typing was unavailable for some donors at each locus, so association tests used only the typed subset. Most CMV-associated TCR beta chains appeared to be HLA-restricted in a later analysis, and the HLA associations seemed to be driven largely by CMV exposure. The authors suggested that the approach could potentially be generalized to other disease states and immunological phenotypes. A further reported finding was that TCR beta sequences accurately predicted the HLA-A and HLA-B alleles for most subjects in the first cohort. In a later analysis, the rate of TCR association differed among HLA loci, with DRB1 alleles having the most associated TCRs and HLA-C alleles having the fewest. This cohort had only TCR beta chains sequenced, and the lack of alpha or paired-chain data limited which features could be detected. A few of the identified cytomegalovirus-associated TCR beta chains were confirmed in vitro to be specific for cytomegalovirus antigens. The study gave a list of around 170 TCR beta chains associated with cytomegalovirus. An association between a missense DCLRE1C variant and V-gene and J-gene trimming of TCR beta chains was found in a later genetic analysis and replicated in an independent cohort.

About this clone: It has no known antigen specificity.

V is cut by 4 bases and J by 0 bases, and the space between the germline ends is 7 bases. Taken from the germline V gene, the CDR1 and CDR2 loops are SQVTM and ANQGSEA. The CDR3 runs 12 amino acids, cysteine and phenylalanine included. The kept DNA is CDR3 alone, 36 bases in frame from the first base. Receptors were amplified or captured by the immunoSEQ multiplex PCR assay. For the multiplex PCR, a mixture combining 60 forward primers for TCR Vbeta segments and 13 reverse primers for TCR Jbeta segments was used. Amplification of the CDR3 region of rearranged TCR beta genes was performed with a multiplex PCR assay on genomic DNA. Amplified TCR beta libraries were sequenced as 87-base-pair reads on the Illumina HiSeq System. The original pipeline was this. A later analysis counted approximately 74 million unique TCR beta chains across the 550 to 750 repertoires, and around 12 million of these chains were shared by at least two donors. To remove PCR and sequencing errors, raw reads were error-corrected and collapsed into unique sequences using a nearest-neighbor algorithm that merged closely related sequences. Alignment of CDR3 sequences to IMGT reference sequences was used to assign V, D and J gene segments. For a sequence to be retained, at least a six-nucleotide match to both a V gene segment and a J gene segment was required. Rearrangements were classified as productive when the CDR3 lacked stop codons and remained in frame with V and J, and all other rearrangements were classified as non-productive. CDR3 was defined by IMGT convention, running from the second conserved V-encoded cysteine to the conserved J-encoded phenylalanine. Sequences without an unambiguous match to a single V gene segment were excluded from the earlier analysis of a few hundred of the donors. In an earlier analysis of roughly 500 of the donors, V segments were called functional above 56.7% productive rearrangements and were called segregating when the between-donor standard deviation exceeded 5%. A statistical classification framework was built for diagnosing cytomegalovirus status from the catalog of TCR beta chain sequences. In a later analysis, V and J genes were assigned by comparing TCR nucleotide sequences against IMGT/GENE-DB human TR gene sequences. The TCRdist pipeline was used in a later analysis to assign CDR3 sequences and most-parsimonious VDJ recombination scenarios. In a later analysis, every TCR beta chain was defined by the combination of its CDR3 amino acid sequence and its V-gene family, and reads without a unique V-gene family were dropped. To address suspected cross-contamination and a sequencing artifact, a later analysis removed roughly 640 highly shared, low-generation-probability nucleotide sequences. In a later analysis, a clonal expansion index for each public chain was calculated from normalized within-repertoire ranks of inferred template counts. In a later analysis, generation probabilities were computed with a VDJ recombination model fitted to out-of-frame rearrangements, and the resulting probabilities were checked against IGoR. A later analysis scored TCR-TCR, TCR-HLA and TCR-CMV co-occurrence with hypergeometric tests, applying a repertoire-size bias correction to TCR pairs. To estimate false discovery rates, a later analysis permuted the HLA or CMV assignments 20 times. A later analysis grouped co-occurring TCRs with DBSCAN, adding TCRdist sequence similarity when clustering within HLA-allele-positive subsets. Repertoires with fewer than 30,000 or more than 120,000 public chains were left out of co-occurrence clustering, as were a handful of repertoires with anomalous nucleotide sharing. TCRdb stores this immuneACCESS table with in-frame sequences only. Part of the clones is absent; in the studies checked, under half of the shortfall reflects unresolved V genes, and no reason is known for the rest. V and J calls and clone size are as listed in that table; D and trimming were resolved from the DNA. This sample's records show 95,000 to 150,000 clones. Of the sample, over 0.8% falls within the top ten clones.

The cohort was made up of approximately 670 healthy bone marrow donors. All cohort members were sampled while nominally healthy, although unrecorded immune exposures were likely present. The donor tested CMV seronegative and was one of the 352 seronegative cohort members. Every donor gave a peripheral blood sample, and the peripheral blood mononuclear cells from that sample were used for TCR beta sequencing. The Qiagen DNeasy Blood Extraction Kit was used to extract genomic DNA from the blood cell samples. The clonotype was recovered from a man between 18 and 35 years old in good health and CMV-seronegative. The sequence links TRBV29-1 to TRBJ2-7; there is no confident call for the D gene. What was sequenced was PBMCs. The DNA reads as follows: TGCAGCGTTGTAGAGGCCTCCTACGAGCAGTACTTC. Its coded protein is CSVVEASYEQYF.